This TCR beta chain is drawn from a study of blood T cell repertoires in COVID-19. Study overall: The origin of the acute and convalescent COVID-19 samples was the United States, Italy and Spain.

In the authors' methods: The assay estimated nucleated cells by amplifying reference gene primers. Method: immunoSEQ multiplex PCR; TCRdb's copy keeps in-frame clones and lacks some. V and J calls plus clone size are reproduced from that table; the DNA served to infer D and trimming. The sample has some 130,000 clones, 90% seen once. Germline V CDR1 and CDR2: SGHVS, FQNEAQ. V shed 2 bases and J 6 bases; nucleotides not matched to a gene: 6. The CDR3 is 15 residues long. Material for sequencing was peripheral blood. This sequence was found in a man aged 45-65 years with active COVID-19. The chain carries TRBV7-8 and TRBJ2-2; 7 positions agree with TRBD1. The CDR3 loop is CASSLFAGGPGELFF. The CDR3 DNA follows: TGTGCCAGCAGCTTATTCGCAGGGGGACCCGGGGAGCTGTTTTTT.